The 30 T cell receptor beta chains below come from one sample, sequenced in a study of T cells in localized non-small cell lung cancer. Sequenced by immunoSEQ multiplex PCR; TCRdb stores in-frame clones only, minus some. Of approximately 30,000 clones listed, about 91% are singletons. The sequencing used peripheral blood mononuclear cells, collected before any cancer treatment. The receptor set was obtained from a female donor of 60 years or more with stage II lung adenocarcinoma.

V is TRBV9 and J is TRBJ1-4, with 7 bases that match TRBD1. Per germline, CDR1 SGDLS and CDR2 YYNGEE. The length of the CDR3 is 15 residues. Trimming removed 4 bases from V and 4 bases from J; junction bases left unmatched: 7. CDR3 sequence: CASSPSTGRNEKLFF. For the CDR3, the DNA is TGTGCCAGCAGCCCCTCGACAGGGCGTAATGAAAAACTGTTTTTT.

The CDR3 nucleotides are TGCGCCAGCAGCTTGAAGGCGATTTCTAGCACAGATACGCAGTATTTT. It is translated as CASSLKAISSTDTQYF. The chain combines TRBV5-1 with TRBJ2-3; D not resolved. The CDR3 spans 16 residues. V lost 1 base and J 0 bases, leaving 12 bases between the germline ends. Germline V gene data show CDR1 as SGHRS and CDR2 as YFSETQ.

In its sample, this clone was seen a few times. The rearrangement links TRBV13 to TRBJ1-2; maybe TRBD1 (5 bases). The CDR3 consists of 13 residues. Germline V lookup: CDR1 PRHDT, CDR2 FYEKMQ (reference sequence). V lost 5 bases, J lost 8 bases, and 15 bases lay in between. CDR3 nucleotide sequence: TGTGCCAGCAGCCTCGGGCAAGGGGCGGGCTACACCTTC. Translated: CASSLGQGAGYTF.

This chain connects TRBV5-1 to TRBJ2-1; tentatively, D is TRBD1 (6 bases). V gave up 0 bases and J gave up 5 bases, with 12 bases separating them. The CDR3 is 15 residues long. Germline CDR1 is SGHRS and CDR2 is YFSETQ. CDR3 amino acids: CASSLAQGSNNEQFF. CDR3 bases: TGCGCCAGCAGCTTGGCGCAGGGGAGTAACAATGAGCAGTTCTTC. The full variable domain, with the rest looked up from reference TRBV5-1 and TRBJ2-1, is KAGVTQTPRYLIKTRGQQVTLSCSPISGHRSVSWYQQTPGQGLQFLFEYFSETQRNKGNFPGRFSGRQFSNSRSEMNVSTLELGDSALYLCASSLAQGSNNEQFFGPGTRLTVL.

J is TRBJ1-6 and V is TRBV18; 7 bases map to TRBD1. Looked up from germline, CDR1 is KGHSH and CDR2 is LQKENI. This CDR3 comprises 16 residues. The V and J ends lost 4 bases and 9 bases, in that order; junction bases with no gene match: 12. CDR3 loop: CASSHRDREIGSPLHF. The CDR3 bases are TGTGCCAGCTCACACAGGGACAGAGAGATCGGTTCACCCCTCCACTTT.

The rearrangement joins TRBV5-1 to TRBJ2-3, with 8 bases fitting TRBD1. V was clipped by 1 base and J by 6 bases; unmatched bases: 7. The CDR3 is 15 amino acids. Per germline, CDR1 SGHRS and CDR2 YFSETQ. The CDR3: CASSLTAGGRDTQYF. Written as DNA, the CDR3 is TGCGCCAGCAGCTTGACGGCAGGGGGCAGGGATACGCAGTATTTT.

The genes are TRBV18 and TRBJ2-4; 7 positions agree with TRBD2. The CDR3 loop spans 17 amino acids. Germline CDR1 reads KGHSH; CDR2 reads LQKENI. V lost 0 bases to trimming and J lost 0 bases; unmatched junction nucleotides: 5. The CDR3 sequence: CASSPPRGGKAKNIQYF. The CDR3 DNA reads TGTGCCAGCTCACCACCTCGCGGGGGTAAAGCCAAAAACATTCAGTACTTC.

The chain has TRBV27 and TRBJ1-2; the match to TRBD1 covers 11 bases. Germline V lookup: CDR1 MNHEY, CDR2 SMNVEV (reference sequence). After removal of 2 bases from V and 3 bases from J, the junction contained 2 bases not matched to a gene. This CDR3 has 15 residues. The chain's CDR3 is CASSLGTGGDYGYTF. CDR3 nucleotide sequence: TGTGCCAGCAGTTTAGGGACAGGGGGGGACTATGGCTACACCTTC.

The rearrangement joins TRBV5-1 to TRBJ2-3; 7 positions agree with TRBD2. V was pared by 3 bases and J by 0 bases, with 7 bases of the junction left unmatched. CDR3 length equals 16 residues. From germline, CDR1 is SGHRS and CDR2 YFSETQ. The CDR3 loop is CASSSRTSLSTDTQYF. The CDR3 DNA sequence: TGCGCCAGCAGCTCTCGGACTAGTCTGAGCACAGATACGCAGTATTTT.

The CDR3 DNA sequence: TGTGCCAGCAGCTTGGATGGGACAGGGCTTTTTAATTCACCCCTCCACTTT. It codes for CASSLDGTGLFNSPLHF. The chain joins TRBV5-4 to TRBJ1-6, with 9 bases fitting TRBD1. CDR1 is SGHNT and CDR2 is YYREEE in the germline V gene (reference sequence). This CDR3 comprises 17 residues. V lost 0 bases and J lost 6; bases outside the gene matches: 7. Full variable domain (outside the CDR3, taken from reference TRBV5-4 and TRBJ1-6): ETGVTQSPTHLIKTRGQQVTLRCSSQSGHNTVSWYQQALGQGPQFIFQYYREEENGRGNFPPRFSGLQFPNYSSELNVNALELDDSALYLCASSLDGTGLFNSPLHFGNGTRLTVT.

The chain links TRBV9 to TRBJ2-7; maybe TRBD1 (5 bases). The CDR3 has 13 amino acids. Trimming shortened V by 2 bases and J by 6 bases, and 12 bases separated the two germline ends. In germline, CDR1 is SGDLS, CDR2 YYNGEE. The CDR3 coding sequence is TGTGCCAGCAGCGTCAGGGTGCCGGGCGAGCAGTACTTC. Its protein is CASSVRVPGEQYF.

The chain couples TRBV14 to TRBJ1-1, with TRBD1 identical over 8 bases. In germline, CDR1 is SGHDN, CDR2 FVKESK. Trimming at V came to 6 bases and at J to 1 base, leaving 4 bases not matched to a gene. This CDR3 is 14 amino acids long. CDR3: CASRAGGQNTEAFF. In DNA form, the CDR3 reads TGTGCCAGCAGGGCAGGGGGCCAGAACACTGAAGCTTTCTTT.

V and J are TRBV18 and TRBJ2-2, with D perhaps matching TRBD1 (6 bases). Per the germline V gene, CDR1 is KGHSH and CDR2 is LQKENI. V was clipped by 8 bases and J by 4 bases, with 14 bases between them. There are 14 residues in the CDR3. The CDR3 loop reads CASTGDTVTGELFF. DNA for the CDR3: TGTGCCAGCACTGGGGACACCGTCACCGGGGAGCTGTTTTTT.

The rearrangement links TRBV4-1 to TRBJ1-6; TRBD1 is a possible D gene (5 bases). The length of the CDR3 is 16 residues. Germline CDR1 reads MGHRA; CDR2 reads YSYEKL. Trimming took off 5 bases at V and 6 bases at J, with 17 bases between the two ends. This CDR3 is CASSSQGRAFNSPLHF. The CDR3 nucleotides read TGCGCCAGCAGCTCGCAGGGCAGGGCCTTTAATTCACCCCTCCACTTT.

The CDR3: CATSPQGTNTDTQYF. The DNA of the CDR3 is TGTGCCACCAGCCCACAGGGGACCAACACAGATACGCAGTATTTT. The chain has TRBV15 and TRBJ2-3; 7 bases are shared with TRBD1. V shed 5 bases and J 2 bases; nucleotides not matched to a gene: 7. CDR3 size: 15 residues. CDR1 is LNHNV and CDR2 is YYDKDF in the germline V gene (reference sequence). Filled out from reference TRBV15 and TRBJ2-3, the complete variable domain reads DAMVIQNPRYQVTQFGKPVTLSCSQTLNHNVMYWYQQKSSQAPKLLFHYYDKDFNNEADTPDNFQSRRPNTSFCFLDIRSPGLGDTAMYLCATSPQGTNTDTQYFGPGTRLTVL.

The chain is built from TRBV9 and TRBJ1-2; D is perhaps TRBD1 (5 bases). Between the trimmed V and J ends, which lost 4 bases and 10 bases, there was a span of 14 bases. Germline-derived CDR1 and CDR2 are SGDLS and YYNGEE. The CDR3 covers 12 residues. CDR3 in DNA: TGTGCCAGCAGCCAGGCCCAGGGTGCCTACACCTTC. Its protein is CASSQAQGAYTF.

The genes are TRBV29-1 and TRBJ2-5; no clear D gene. The germline V gene has CDR1 SQVTM and CDR2 ANQGSEA. The CDR3 is made up of 13 amino acids. V lost 4 bases, J lost 4 bases, and 13 bases lay in between. CDR3 sequence reads: CSVGLAVTETQYF. In nucleotides, the CDR3 is TGCAGCGTTGGTTTGGCAGTCACAGAGACCCAGTACTTC.

This rearrangement joins TRBV10-3 to TRBJ2-3; TRBD2 agrees at 14 bases. CDR1 is ENHRY and CDR2 is SYGVKD in the germline V gene. The V and J ends lost 6 bases and 2 bases, in that order; junction bases with no gene match: 7. This CDR3 comprises 17 residues. The CDR3 DNA reads TGTGCCATCAGGGATCGACTAGCGGGGGGGGACACAGATACGCAGTATTTT. This sequence encodes CAIRDRLAGGDTDTQYF.

The J gene is TRBJ2-7, the V gene TRBV9; D possibly corresponds to TRBD1 (5 bases). Germline loops: CDR1 SGDLS, CDR2 YYNGEE. CDR3 size: 15 residues. Trimming cost V 4 bases and J 0 bases, with 14 bases left between them. CDR3 in DNA: TGTGCCAGCAGCCGTACCGACACAGGCTCCTACGAGCAGTACTTC. The encoded protein is CASSRTDTGSYEQYF.

The sample holds one count of this clone. V usage is TRBV7-3 and J usage is TRBJ2-3, with TRBD2 matching 7 bases. Germline V lookup: CDR1 SGHTA, CDR2 FQGTGA. V lost 1 base, J lost 2 bases, and 3 bases stayed unmatched. This CDR3 is 15 amino acids long. The CDR3 protein is CASSLRGGATDTQYF. In DNA, the CDR3 is TGTGCCAGCAGCTTAAGGGGGGGAGCCACAGATACGCAGTATTTT.

The chain uses TRBV2 and TRBJ2-1; no reliable D call. The CDR3 length is 12 residues. Germline CDR1 SNHLY, CDR2 FYNNEI. The V end was cut by 8 bases, the J end by 6 bases, with 11 bases between. Written as DNA, the CDR3 is TGTGCCAGCTGGGATCCTTCCAATGAGCAGTTCTTC. Protein: CASWDPSNEQFF. Filled out from reference TRBV2 and TRBJ2-1, the complete variable domain reads EPEVTQTPSHQVTQMGQEVILRCVPISNHLYFYWYRQILGQKVEFLVSFYNNEISEKSEIFDDQFSVERPDGSNFTLKIRSTKLEDSAMYFCASWDPSNEQFFGPGTRLTVL.

This chain's CDR3 is CASSERQGDEQFF. The CDR3 DNA reads TGTGCCAGCAGTGAACGACAGGGGGATGAGCAGTTCTTC. This sequence joins TRBV2 and TRBJ2-1, with TRBD1 matching over 9 bases. The CDR3 consists of 13 residues. The ends lost 2 bases at V and 8 bases at J; junction bases unmatched: 1. From germline, CDR1 is SNHLY and CDR2 FYNNEI.

This chain joins TRBV18 and TRBJ1-1, with D hard to call. Looked up from germline, CDR1 is KGHSH and CDR2 is LQKENI. The germline V and J ends were trimmed by 4 bases and 2 bases, with 11 bases remaining between them. This CDR3 is built from 14 residues. The CDR3 spells CASSHGKINTEAFF. The CDR3 DNA reads TGTGCCAGCTCACATGGGAAAATCAACACTGAAGCTTTCTTT.

This chain links TRBV19 with TRBJ1-2; D remains unclear. The germline V gene encodes CDR1 LNHDA and CDR2 SQIVND (reference sequence). The CDR3 contains 14 residues. V shed 3 bases and J shed 6 bases, with 14 bases lying between them. The CDR3 DNA reads TGTGCCAGTAGTATTACCGGGTTGGGTAATGGCTACACCTTC. Its protein product is CASSITGLGNGYTF.

This chain connects TRBV6-5 to TRBJ2-7; D unclear. Trimming removed 2 bases at V and 0 bases at J, with 11 bases between. CDR1 and CDR2 from the germline V gene are MNHEY and SVGAGI. CDR3 size: 15 residues. In DNA, the CDR3 is TGTGCCAGCAGTTACGGATTCTCCAGCTCCTACGAGCAGTACTTC. It yields the protein CASSYGFSSSYEQYF.

The chain carries TRBV4-1 and TRBJ2-1; no clear D. Germline CDR1 is MGHRA and CDR2 is YSYEKL. The CDR3 is 15 amino acids. The V gene lost 0 bases and the J gene lost 8 bases, with 14 bases spanning the gap. As DNA, the CDR3 is TGCGCCAGCAGCCAAGAGTTAGGACGTAGGGATGAGCAGTTCTTC. It is translated as CASSQELGRRDEQFF.

This chain joins TRBV7-9 and TRBJ2-1; a weak D match, TRBD2 (6 bases). The V end lost 2 bases, the J end lost 9 bases, and 11 bases lay between the germline ends. Germline CDR1 SEHNR, CDR2 FQNEAQ (reference sequence). This CDR3 spans 13 amino acids. CDR3: CASSLMTGAEQFF. CDR3 bases: TGTGCCAGCAGCTTAATGACGGGAGCTGAGCAGTTCTTC.

V gene TRBV5-4 combines with J gene TRBJ1-1; TRBD1 might be the D (6 bases). CDR3 size: 14 residues. The V gene's germline CDR1 is SGHNT and CDR2 YYREEE (reference sequence). V was shortened by 4 bases and J by 5 bases, with 15 bases between the two germline ends. CDR3 sequence (DNA): TGTGCCAGCAGCCTGGCAGGGGACATGACTGAAGCTTTCTTT. Its translation: CASSLAGDMTEAFF. Drawing the rest from reference TRBV5-4 and TRBJ1-1, the complete variable domain is ETGVTQSPTHLIKTRGQQVTLRCSSQSGHNTVSWYQQALGQGPQFIFQYYREEENGRGNFPPRFSGLQFPNYSSELNVNALELDDSALYLCASSLAGDMTEAFFGQGTRLTVV.

This clone was found once. This chain links TRBV5-1 with TRBJ2-7; 10 bases agree with TRBD1. V was clipped by 5 bases and J by 3 bases; unmatched bases: 5. CDR3 length: 14 residues. Germline loops: CDR1 SGHRS, CDR2 YFSETQ. The CDR3: CASSSGTGVYEQYF. The CDR3 region has the DNA TGCGCCAGCAGTTCCGGGACAGGGGTCTACGAGCAGTACTTC. Drawing the rest from reference TRBV5-1 and TRBJ2-7, the complete variable domain is KAGVTQTPRYLIKTRGQQVTLSCSPISGHRSVSWYQQTPGQGLQFLFEYFSETQRNKGNFPGRFSGRQFSNSRSEMNVSTLELGDSALYLCASSSGTGVYEQYFGPGTRLTVT.

This sequence joins TRBV18 and TRBJ2-1; 7 bases line up with TRBD1. The V gene's germline CDR1 is KGHSH and CDR2 LQKENI. V shed 4 bases and J 9 bases; nucleotides not matched to a gene: 6. CDR3 size: 13 residues. The CDR3 DNA is TGTGCCAGCTCACTCGGGACAGTCCTTGAGCAGTTCTTC. It encodes CASSLGTVLEQFF.